The 24 T cell receptor beta chains reported below all come from one sample, sequenced in a study of spatial heterogeneity in lung cancer. TCRdb analysed the 5' RACE reads with MiXCR anew, one entry per CDR3 protein. The data show over 2,000 distinct CDR3 sequences, approximately 21% seen once. Time point here: sample taken at primary tumor resection. Unsorted whole RNA from tumor, nontumor lung or frozen PBMC underwent sequencing. The material sequenced was PBMCs, taken at surgery. Every receptor here comes from a male donor with early-stage non-small cell lung cancer.

This clonotype is labeled as large. The V gene is TRBV7-2, the J gene TRBJ2-3, with 7 bases aligning to TRBD2. This CDR3 is built from 16 residues. CDR1 is SGHTA and CDR2 is FQGNSA in the germline V gene. J was trimmed by 6 bases and V by 0 bases; bases with no gene match: 9. Here the CDR3 reads CASSLAGAGRGDTQYF. The CDR3 DNA follows: TGTGCCAGCAGCTTAGCGGGAGCGGGACGGGGTGATACGCAGTATTTT.

This chain connects TRBV10-2 to TRBJ2-5, with D perhaps being TRBD1 or TRBD2 (5 bases each). V was clipped by 2 bases and J by 6 bases, with 10 bases between them. The CDR3 has 13 amino acids. Germline CDR1 and CDR2: WSHSY and SAAADI. In nucleotides, the CDR3 is TGCGCCAGCAGTGAGACGGGGACCAAGACCCAGTACTTC. Translated: CASSETGTKTQYF.

The rearrangement uses TRBV14 and TRBJ2-3, with D possibly TRBD1 on 6 matching bases. V lost 0 bases and J 2 bases, leaving 15 bases between the germline ends. Germline assignment: CDR1 SGHDN and CDR2 FVKESK. This CDR3 comprises 17 residues. DNA of the CDR3: TGTGCCAGCAGCCAAGATAATTCGGACAGATCCACAGATACGCAGTATTTT. Translated, it gives CASSQDNSDRSTDTQYF.

This clonotype qualifies as medium-sized. This rearrangement joins TRBV27 to TRBJ2-2; D is unresolved. Germline V gene lookup returns CDR1 MNHEY and CDR2 SMNVEV (reference sequence). The V and J ends lost 2 bases and 3 bases respectively, with 10 bases between them. There are 15 residues in the CDR3. The CDR3 DNA follows: TGTGCCAGCAGTTTAATACGTTTGGACACCGGGGAGCTGTTTTTT. The encoded protein is CASSLIRLDTGELFF.

This clonotype was seen a few times. This sequence joins TRBV6-2 or TRBV6-3 and TRBJ2-1; 10 bases match TRBD2. Trimming cost V 6 bases and J 2 bases; bases outside gene matches: 4. CDR1 and CDR2 from the germline V gene are MNHEY and SVGEGT. The CDR3 sequence is 15 residues long. Here the CDR3 DNA reads TGTGCCAGCAGCTTAGCGGGGGGACCCTACAATGAGCAGTTCTTC. It specifies CASSLAGGPYNEQFF.

By share, this clonotype ranks as medium-sized. The chain joins TRBV19 to TRBJ1-1; no reliable D call. CDR1 and CDR2 (germline): LNHDA, SQIVND (reference sequence). The CDR3 is 13 amino acids. V was clipped by 1 base and J by 2 bases, with 5 bases between them. CDR3 in amino acids: CASSIVQNTEAFF. DNA of the CDR3: TGTGCCAGTAGTATAGTACAAAACACTGAAGCTTTCTTT.

The chain is built from TRBV6-5 and TRBJ2-3; D unresolved. The germline gives CDR1 MNHEY, CDR2 SVGAGI. The CDR3 totals 15 residues. Trimming took 0 bases from V and 5 from J, leaving 12 bases between them. The CDR3 nucleotides are TGTGCCAGCAGTTACTCCCTAAACCTGGGAGATACGCAGTATTTT. Its protein product is CASSYSLNLGDTQYF.

This clonotype was counted only a few times. Written as DNA, the CDR3 is TGTGCCATCAGTCCTAGGGATGATGGCCCCGAGCAGTACTTC. Protein: CAISPRDDGPEQYF. This chain joins TRBV10-3 and TRBJ2-7; D not resolved. From germline, CDR1 is ENHRY and CDR2 SYGVKD. V lost 5 bases and J lost 6, with 17 bases in between. CDR3 length: 14 residues.

This clonotype is termed medium-sized. V gene TRBV9 combines with J gene TRBJ1-6; D is unresolved. The V gene lost 4 bases and the J gene lost 8 bases, with 13 bases spanning the gap. Per germline, CDR1 SGDLS and CDR2 YYNGEE. CDR3 length: 14 residues. This CDR3 is CASSHPENYSPLHF. In DNA, the CDR3 is TGTGCCAGCAGCCACCCAGAAAACTATTCACCCCTCCACTTT.

This clonotype was found many times. The chain employs TRBV29-1 and TRBJ2-7, with TRBD1 matching 9 bases. The V segment lost 7 bases and the J segment 1 base; nucleotides outside the gene matches: 2. CDR3 length: 12 amino acids. The germline CDR1 and CDR2 sequences are SQVTM and ANQGSEA. CDR3 sequence: CSAQGASYEQYF. In nucleotides, the CDR3 is TGCAGCGCACAGGGGGCGTCCTACGAGCAGTACTTC.

This clonotype was seen only once. The chain carries TRBV11-3 and TRBJ2-3; D ambiguous. The germline V and J ends were trimmed by 4 bases and 5 bases, with 13 bases remaining between them. The CDR3 contains 14 residues. Germline CDR1 SGHNT, CDR2 YENEEA. In nucleotides, the CDR3 is TGTGCCAGCAGCTCCTCCATGCTGGAAGATACGCAGTATTTT. It yields the protein CASSSSMLEDTQYF.

The chain links TRBV30 to TRBJ2-2; no clear D gene. The CDR3 contains 13 residues. Trimming stripped 8 bases from V and 7 bases from J, with 17 bases between. Germline values: CDR1 GTSNPN, CDR2 SVGIG (reference sequence). CDR3 in DNA: TGTGCCCCTGGAGTGTACGGGTACGGGGAGCTGTTTTTT. Its protein is CAPGVYGYGELFF.

This clonotype qualifies as large (0.1 to 1%). Here the CDR3 DNA reads TGTGCCAGCAGCGGCAAGCGACTAGCGGGGGGCACAGATACGCAGTATTTT. Translation: CASSGKRLAGGTDTQYF. The rearrangement links TRBV7-9 to TRBJ2-3, with 12 bases fitting TRBD2. CDR3 length equals 17 residues. CDR1 and CDR2 (germline): SEHNR, FQNEAQ (reference sequence). The V and J ends lost 5 bases and 1 base, in that order; junction bases with no gene match: 7.

V usage is TRBV24-1 and J usage is TRBJ2-3, with D possibly being TRBD1 (5 bases). Trimming took 4 bases from V and 2 from J, leaving 6 bases between them. Germline assignment: CDR1 KGHDR and CDR2 SFDVKD. CDR3 length equals 13 residues. The CDR3 DNA reads as TGTGCCACCAGTGAACAGGACACAGATACGCAGTATTTT. It codes for CATSEQDTDTQYF.

The chain is built from TRBV29-1 and TRBJ2-6; 7 bases line up with TRBD1. This CDR3 comprises 16 residues. Germline lookup yields CDR1 SQVTM and CDR2 ANQGSEA. Trimming cost V 6 bases and J 0 bases; bases outside gene matches: 8. CDR3 loop: CSVHDRVSSGANVLTF. CDR3 in DNA: TGCAGCGTCCATGACAGGGTTAGCTCTGGGGCCAACGTCCTGACTTTC.

This chain joins TRBV12-3 or TRBV12-4 and TRBJ1-1; TRBD1 aligns across 8 bases. The V gene end was trimmed by 1 base and the J gene end by 3 bases; junction bases not matched to a gene: 7. The CDR3 has 16 amino acids. The CDR3 DNA is TGTGCCAGCAGTTTAGATGTCAGGGGGCTTGACACTGAAGCTTTCTTT. Residues: CASSLDVRGLDTEAFF.

By sample share, this clonotype is medium-sized (0.01 to 0.1%). The CDR3 coding sequence is TGTGCCAGCAGCTTAGCAGGATATGAGCAGTTCTTC. Amino acids: CASSLAGYEQFF. The chain has TRBV7-8 and TRBJ2-1; D not certain. The V gene's germline CDR1 is SGHVS and CDR2 FQNEAQ. Trimming cost V 0 bases and J 8 bases, with 5 bases left between them. The CDR3 is made up of 12 amino acids. Together with reference TRBV7-8 and TRBJ2-1, the CDR3 gives the full variable domain: GAGVSQSPRYKVAKRGQDVALRCDPISGHVSLFWYQQALGQGPEFLTYFQNEAQLDKSGLPSDRFFAERPEGSVSTLKIQRTQQEDSAVYLCASSLAGYEQFFGPGTRLTVL.

By share, this clonotype counts as medium-sized. This chain uses TRBV7-9 with TRBJ2-7; the match to TRBD1 covers 9 bases. V shed 4 bases, J shed 5 bases, and the junction held 6 bases outside the gene matches. Germline V gene lookup returns CDR1 SEHNR and CDR2 FQNEAQ (reference sequence). The CDR3 has 14 amino acids. DNA for the CDR3: TGTGCCAGCAGCTCCGGGACAGGGATAGACGAGCAGTACTTC. Translating gives CASSSGTGIDEQYF.

Many counts were recorded for this clonotype. This rearrangement joins TRBV14 to TRBJ2-5, with D maybe TRBD1 (6 bases). Deletions cut 4 bases from V and 2 bases from J, with 11 bases between. Germline V lookup: CDR1 SGHDN, CDR2 FVKESK. This CDR3 is 14 amino acids long. The CDR3 coding sequence is TGTGCCAGCAGCCGGAACAGGGCTCAAGAGACCCAGTACTTC. It translates to CASSRNRAQETQYF. The full variable domain, its missing parts supplied by reference TRBV14 and TRBJ2-5, is EAGVTQFPSHSVIEKGQTVTLRCDPISGHDNLYWYRRVMGKEIKFLLHFVKESKQDESGMPNNRFLAERTGGTYSTLKVQPAELEDSGVYFCASSRNRAQETQYFGPGTRLLVL.

In its sample, this clonotype was seen a few times. J is TRBJ1-2 and V is TRBV3-1, with D uncertain. The germline V gene encodes CDR1 LGHDT and CDR2 YNNKEL (reference sequence). The ends were cut back, 3 bases at V and 0 bases at J, with 11 bases in the middle. This CDR3 comprises 15 residues. The CDR3 bases are TGTGCCAGCAGCCAGTGGGATACGGCTAACTATGGCTACACCTTC. This gives the protein CASSQWDTANYGYTF.

By share of the sample, this clonotype is large. The gene calls are TRBV19 and TRBJ2-5; D unclear. With 6 bases removed from V and 5 bases from J, the gap between germline ends came to 22 bases. CDR3 length: 16 amino acids. Per germline, CDR1 LNHDA and CDR2 SQIVND (reference sequence). The CDR3, as DNA: TGTGCCAGTAGCTCCCTTGGGCAGGCGGCTCGTGAGACCCAGTACTTC. As protein: CASSSLGQAARETQYF. Filled out from reference TRBV19 and TRBJ2-5, the complete variable domain reads DGGITQSPKYLFRKEGQNVTLSCEQNLNHDAMYWYRQDPGQGLRLIYYSQIVNDFQKGDIAEGYSVSREKKESFPLTVTSAQKNPTAFYLCASSSLGQAARETQYFGPGTRLLVL.

This clonotype has only one observation. The chain recombines TRBV10-3 with TRBJ2-1; 10 bases match TRBD1. V was clipped by 10 bases and J by 6 bases; unmatched bases: 6. Germline CDR1 reads ENHRY; CDR2 reads SYGVKD. The CDR3 spans 13 residues. Written as DNA, the CDR3 is TGTGCCACGGCCGGGACAGGGGCCAATGAGCAGTTCTTC. As protein: CATAGTGANEQFF.

By share, this clonotype ranks as medium-sized. CDR3 amino acids: CASSLGTEAFF. CDR3 nucleotides: TGTGCCAGTTCATTGGGGACTGAAGCTTTCTTT. V usage is TRBV19 and J usage is TRBJ1-1; no clear D gene. The CDR3 sequence is 11 residues long. CDR1 is LNHDA and CDR2 is SQIVND in the germline V gene (reference sequence). Trimming removed 8 bases at V and 5 bases at J, with 9 bases between.

The gene calls are TRBV25-1 and TRBJ2-7; 8 positions match TRBD1. CDR1 and CDR2 (germline): MGHDK, SYGVNS. J gave up 7 bases and V 7 bases, and 12 bases lay outside the gene matches. CDR3 length: 14 residues. In DNA, the CDR3 is TGTGCCAGCAATCAAAGACAGGGGACGGAAGAGCAGTACTTC. Translated: CASNQRQGTEEQYF.